Following are 20 T cell receptor beta chains from one sample sequenced in a study of blood T cell repertoires in COVID-19. Data came from immunoSEQ multiplex PCR; TCRdb stores just in-frame clones and leaves some out. The sample lists around 400,000 clones; more than 70% were seen once. The sequencing input was peripheral blood. The receptors here all came from a middle-aged man with acute or convalescent COVID-19.

The chain combines TRBV6-5 with TRBJ1-5; 7 bases are a match to TRBD1. With 5 bases clipped from V and 4 bases from J, the junction kept 8 bases outside the gene matches. Per germline, CDR1 MNHEY and CDR2 SVGAGI. There are 15 residues in the CDR3. The DNA for the CDR3 is TGTGCCAGCAGTATGACAGGGCGGGGAAATCAGCCCCAGCATTTT. Translating gives CASSMTGRGNQPQHF.

The rearrangement uses TRBV4-1 and TRBJ2-5; D may be TRBD2 (5 bases). This CDR3 has 15 amino acids. The V end lost 0 bases, the J end lost 4 bases, and 12 bases lay between the germline ends. CDR1 is MGHRA, CDR2 YSYEKL, per germline. CDR3 DNA sequence: TGCGCCAGCAGCCAAGATGGACTGAGGGTAGAGACCCAGTACTTC. This codes for CASSQDGLRVETQYF.

V and J are TRBV19 and TRBJ1-5, with TRBD1 matching 9 bases. Trimming cost V 5 bases and J 4 bases; bases outside gene matches: 9. The CDR3 has 16 amino acids. Germline assignment: CDR1 LNHDA and CDR2 SQIVND (reference sequence). The CDR3 here is CASSPGPDRGNQPQHF. CDR3 bases: TGTGCCAGTAGTCCCGGGCCGGACAGGGGAAATCAGCCCCAGCATTTT.

The V call is TRBV9, the J call TRBJ2-1; D might be TRBD1 (7 bases). Germline CDR1 and CDR2: SGDLS and YYNGEE. The CDR3 has 14 amino acids. V was cut by 1 base and J by 7 bases, with 12 bases left in between. CDR3 DNA: TGTGCCAGCAGCGTAATGACAGGGAGGAATGAGCAGTTCTTC. It codes for CASSVMTGRNEQFF.

The chain has TRBV6-4 and TRBJ1-2, with no clear D. From germline, CDR1 is MRHNA and CDR2 SNTAGT. V lost 10 bases, J lost 6 bases, and 15 bases lay in between. The length of the CDR3 is 12 residues. The CDR3 nucleotides are TGTGCCACCCCCGGTGAACTAAATGGCTACACCTTC. The encoded protein is CATPGELNGYTF.

In this sample, this clone turned up a few times. The sample holds other DNA sequences that translate to the same CDR3. The chain combines TRBV29-1 with TRBJ1-2, with D uncertain. CDR3 size: 12 residues. Germline V CDR1 and CDR2: SQVTM, ANQGSEA. V was cut by 6 bases and J by 2 bases, with 10 bases left in between. DNA of the CDR3: TGCAGCGTCTCTGGCGGGAACTATGGCTACACCTTC. This codes for CSVSGGNYGYTF.

This rearrangement joins TRBV28 to TRBJ2-2; 7 positions match TRBD2. The CDR3 covers 16 residues. Germline V CDR1 and CDR2: MDHEN, SYDVKM. Trimming at V came to 6 bases and at J to 0 bases, leaving 7 bases not matched to a gene. The CDR3 sequence is CASSLGGTSNTGELFF. The CDR3 DNA is TGTGCCAGCAGCCTCGGGGGGACCTCGAACACCGGGGAGCTGTTTTTT.

This chain uses TRBV2 with TRBJ2-3; the D is unclear. Germline-derived CDR1 and CDR2 are SNHLY and FYNNEI. The CDR3 contains 14 residues. Trimming removed 6 bases at V and 2 bases at J, with 12 bases between. This CDR3 is CASRNGGFTDTQYF. DNA for the CDR3: TGTGCCAGCAGAAACGGCGGCTTCACAGATACGCAGTATTTT.

The genes are TRBV18 and TRBJ1-1; D possibly corresponds to TRBD1 (6 bases). CDR3 size: 13 residues. Germline lookup yields CDR1 KGHSH and CDR2 LQKENI. Deletions cut 3 bases from V and 8 bases from J, with 13 bases between. As DNA, the CDR3 is TGTGCCAGCTCACCGGGGGGGGCCCCCGAAGCTTTCTTT. Its protein is CASSPGGAPEAFF.

The rearrangement joins TRBV7-9 to TRBJ2-3; D is unresolved. This CDR3 comprises 16 residues. V lost 6 bases and J 7 bases, leaving 23 bases between the germline ends. The germline V gene has CDR1 SEHNR and CDR2 FQNEAQ (reference sequence). The CDR3 region has the DNA TGTGCCAGCAGTCGACCAACCAGTGGAGTTAAATATACGCAGTATTTT. It specifies CASSRPTSGVKYTQYF.

The chain links TRBV3-1 (or the pseudogene TRBV3-2) to TRBJ2-7; 7 nucleotides match TRBD1. The V gene's germline CDR1 is LGHDT and CDR2 YNNKEL (reference sequence). The CDR3 sequence is 13 residues long. The V and J ends lost 4 bases and 3 bases, in that order; junction bases with no gene match: 3. The CDR3 DNA follows: TGTGCCAGCAGCCTCCGGGACAGCTACGAGCAGTACTTC. It encodes CASSLRDSYEQYF.

The V and J genes are TRBV27 and TRBJ1-6; possibly TRBD1 for D (5 bases). The CDR3 totals 14 residues. Trimming took 5 bases from V and 7 from J, leaving 12 bases between them. Germline values: CDR1 MNHEY, CDR2 SMNVEV (reference sequence). The CDR3 sequence: CASSPRVDNSPLHF. CDR3 bases: TGTGCCAGCAGTCCCAGGGTTGACAATTCACCCCTCCACTTT.

The rearrangement uses TRBV27 and TRBJ2-7; TRBD1 agrees at 7 bases. Germline CDR1 reads MNHEY; CDR2 reads SMNVEV (reference sequence). This CDR3 is 16 amino acids long. With 0 bases clipped from V and 3 bases from J, the junction kept 8 bases outside the gene matches. The CDR3 region is CASSLSRQGRSYEQYF. DNA of the CDR3: TGTGCCAGCAGTTTATCTCGACAGGGCAGGAGCTACGAGCAGTACTTC.

With respect to this clone: The sample carries other DNA sequences with the same CDR3. V usage is TRBV19 and J usage is TRBJ1-5, with D maybe TRBD1 (6 bases). Germline V gene data show CDR1 as LNHDA and CDR2 as SQIVND (reference sequence). V gave up 2 bases and J gave up 2 bases, with 7 bases separating them. The CDR3 has 14 amino acids. The CDR3 DNA is TGTGCCAGTAGTATATCAGGGGGCAATCAGCCCCAGCATTTT. This translates into CASSISGGNQPQHF.

The J gene is TRBJ1-1, the V gene TRBV5-6; D perhaps matches TRBD1 (6 bases). Trimming left V 4 bases short and J 7 bases short, with 23 bases between. The CDR3 runs to 16 residues. Germline CDR1 SGHDT, CDR2 YYEEEE. CDR3 residues: CASSPEGWYRAGEAFF. The CDR3 DNA reads TGTGCCAGCAGCCCCGAGGGGTGGTACAGGGCTGGTGAAGCTTTCTTT.

The chain combines TRBV5-5 with TRBJ1-2; 9 bases align to TRBD1. This CDR3 is built from 19 residues. V lost 0 bases and J lost 4; bases outside the gene matches: 16. Germline V gene data show CDR1 as SGHKS and CDR2 as YYEKEE (reference sequence). The CDR3 DNA sequence: TGTGCCAGCAGCTTGGAAAACAGGGGGCTTCGCTCGTGGCTCTATGGCTACACCTTC. Translating gives CASSLENRGLRSWLYGYTF.

V gene TRBV9 combines with J gene TRBJ2-3, with D perhaps matching TRBD2 (7 bases). This CDR3 is 15 amino acids long. Germline CDR1 reads SGDLS; CDR2 reads YYNGEE. Trimming took 3 bases from V and 3 from J, leaving 14 bases between them. CDR3 loop: CASSAGGGGTDTQYF. The CDR3 DNA sequence: TGTGCCAGCAGCGCTGGGGGAGGGGGGACAGATACGCAGTATTTT.

The V gene is TRBV7-2, the J gene TRBJ2-3, with D perhaps matching TRBD2 (6 bases). This CDR3 spans 16 amino acids. Trimming shortened V by 3 bases and J by 0 bases, and 13 bases separated the two germline ends. CDR1 is SGHTA, CDR2 FQGNSA, per germline. DNA for the CDR3: TGTGCCAGCAGCTTGGTCGGGGCGGGGAGCACAGATACGCAGTATTTT. The encoded protein is CASSLVGAGSTDTQYF.

The V call is TRBV6-5, the J call TRBJ2-1; 10 bases are a match to TRBD2. Losses at the gene ends were 2 bases for V and 10 bases for J; bases not matched to a gene: 8. Germline CDR1 MNHEY, CDR2 SVGAGI. This CDR3 spans 15 amino acids. CDR3 loop: CASSYGAGGLLEQFF. CDR3 bases: TGTGCCAGCAGTTACGGAGCGGGGGGGCTCTTAGAGCAGTTCTTC.

The V call is TRBV20-1, the J call TRBJ1-1; 9 bases align to TRBD1. The CDR3 extends over 11 amino acids. V lost 7 bases and J lost 8; bases outside the gene matches: 5. Germline loops: CDR1 DFQATT, CDR2 SNEGSKA (reference sequence). CDR3 in DNA: TGCAGTGTTTACAGGGGGCTAGAAGCTTTCTTT. The encoded protein is CSVYRGLEAFF.